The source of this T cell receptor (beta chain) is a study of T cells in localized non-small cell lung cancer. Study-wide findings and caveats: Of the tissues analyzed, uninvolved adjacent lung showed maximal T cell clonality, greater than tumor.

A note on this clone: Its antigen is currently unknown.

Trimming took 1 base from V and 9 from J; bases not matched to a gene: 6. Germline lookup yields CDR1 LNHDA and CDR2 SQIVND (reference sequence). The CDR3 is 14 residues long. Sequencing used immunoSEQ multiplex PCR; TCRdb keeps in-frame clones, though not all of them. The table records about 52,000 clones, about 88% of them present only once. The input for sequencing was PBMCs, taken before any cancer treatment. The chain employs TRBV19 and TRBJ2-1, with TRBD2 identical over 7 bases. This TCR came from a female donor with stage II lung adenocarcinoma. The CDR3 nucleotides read TGTGCCAGTAGTATAGTCGCGGGGGAAATTGAGCAGTTCTTC. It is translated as CASSIVAGEIEQFF. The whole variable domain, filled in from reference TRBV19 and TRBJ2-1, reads DGGITQSPKYLFRKEGQNVTLSCEQNLNHDAMYWYRQDPGQGLRLIYYSQIVNDFQKGDIAEGYSVSREKKESFPLTVTSAQKNPTAFYLCASSIVAGEIEQFFGPGTRLTVL.